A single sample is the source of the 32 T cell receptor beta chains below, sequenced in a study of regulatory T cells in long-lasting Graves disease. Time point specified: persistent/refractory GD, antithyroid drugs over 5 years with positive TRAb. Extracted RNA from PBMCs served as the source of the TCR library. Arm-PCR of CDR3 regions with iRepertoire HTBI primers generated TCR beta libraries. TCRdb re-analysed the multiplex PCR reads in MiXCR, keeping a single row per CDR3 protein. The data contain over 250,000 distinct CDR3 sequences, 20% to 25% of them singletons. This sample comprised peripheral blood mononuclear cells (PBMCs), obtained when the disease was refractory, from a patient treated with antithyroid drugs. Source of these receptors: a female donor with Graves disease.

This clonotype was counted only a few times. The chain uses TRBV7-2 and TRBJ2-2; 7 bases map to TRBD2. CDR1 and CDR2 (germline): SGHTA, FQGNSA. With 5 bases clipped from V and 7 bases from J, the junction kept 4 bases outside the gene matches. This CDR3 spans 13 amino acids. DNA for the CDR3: TGTGCCAGCAGCCCAACGGGGGGCGGGGAGCTGTTTTTT. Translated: CASSPTGGGELFF.

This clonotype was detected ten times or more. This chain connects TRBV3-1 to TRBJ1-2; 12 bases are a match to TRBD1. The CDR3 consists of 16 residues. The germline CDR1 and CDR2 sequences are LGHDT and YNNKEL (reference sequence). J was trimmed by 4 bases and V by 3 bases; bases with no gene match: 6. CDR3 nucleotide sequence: TGTGCCAGCAGCCATGCCGGGACAGGGGGCTTCTATGGCTACACCTTC. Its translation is CASSHAGTGGFYGYTF.

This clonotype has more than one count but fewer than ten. The CDR3 loop reads CSAIGAGTVYEQYF. As DNA, the CDR3 is TGCAGTGCTATAGGAGCGGGGACGGTCTACGAGCAGTACTTC. This sequence joins TRBV20-1 and TRBJ2-7, with TRBD2 matching over 7 bases. The CDR3 runs 14 residues. Trimming cost V 4 bases and J 3 bases; bases outside gene matches: 9. CDR1 and CDR2 from the germline V gene are DFQATT and SNEGSKA (reference sequence).

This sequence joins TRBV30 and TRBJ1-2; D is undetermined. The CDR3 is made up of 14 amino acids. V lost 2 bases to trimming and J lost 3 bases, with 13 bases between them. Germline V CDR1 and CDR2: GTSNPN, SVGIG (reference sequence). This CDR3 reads CAWSLGASDYGYTF. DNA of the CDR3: TGTGCCTGGAGTTTGGGAGCTTCTGACTATGGCTACACCTTC.

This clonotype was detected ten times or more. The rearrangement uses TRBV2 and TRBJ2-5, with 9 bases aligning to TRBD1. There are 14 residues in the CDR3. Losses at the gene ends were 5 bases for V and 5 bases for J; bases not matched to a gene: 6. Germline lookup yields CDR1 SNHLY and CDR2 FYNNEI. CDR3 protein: CASSRNRGQETQYF. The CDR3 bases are TGTGCCAGCAGTCGAAACAGGGGGCAGGAGACCCAGTACTTC.

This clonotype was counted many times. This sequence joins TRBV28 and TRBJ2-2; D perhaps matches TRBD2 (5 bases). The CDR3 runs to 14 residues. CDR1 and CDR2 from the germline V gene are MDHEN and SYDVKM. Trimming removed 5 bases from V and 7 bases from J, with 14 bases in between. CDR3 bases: TGTGCCAGCAGTACCCGGGGTTTCTTCGGGGAGCTGTTTTTT. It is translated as CASSTRGFFGELFF. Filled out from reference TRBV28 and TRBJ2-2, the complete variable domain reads DVKVTQSSRYLVKRTGEKVFLECVQDMDHENMFWYRQDPGLGLRLIYFSYDVKMKEKGDIPEGYSVSREKKERFSLILESASTNQTSMYLCASSTRGFFGELFFGEGSRLTVL.

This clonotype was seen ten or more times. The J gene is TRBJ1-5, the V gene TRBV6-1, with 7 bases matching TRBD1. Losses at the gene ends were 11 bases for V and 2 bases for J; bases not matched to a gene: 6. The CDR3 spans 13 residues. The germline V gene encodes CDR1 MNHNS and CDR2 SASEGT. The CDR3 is CASRTGGNQPQHF. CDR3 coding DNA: TGTGCCTCACGGACAGGCGGCAATCAGCCCCAGCATTTT.

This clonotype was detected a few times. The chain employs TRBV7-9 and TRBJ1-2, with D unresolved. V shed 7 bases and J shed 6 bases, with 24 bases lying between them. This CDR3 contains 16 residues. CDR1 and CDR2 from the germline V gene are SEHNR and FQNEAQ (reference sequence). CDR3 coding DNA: TGTGCCAGCAACTCTGGGGAAGCTCTGGGGTTCAATGGCTACACCTTC. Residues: CASNSGEALGFNGYTF.

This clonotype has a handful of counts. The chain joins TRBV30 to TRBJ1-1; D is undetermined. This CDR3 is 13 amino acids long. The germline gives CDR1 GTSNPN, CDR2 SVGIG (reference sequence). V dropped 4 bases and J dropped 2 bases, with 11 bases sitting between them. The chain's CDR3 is CAWTSTANTEAFF. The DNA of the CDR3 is TGTGCCTGGACCAGCACCGCTAACACTGAAGCTTTCTTT.

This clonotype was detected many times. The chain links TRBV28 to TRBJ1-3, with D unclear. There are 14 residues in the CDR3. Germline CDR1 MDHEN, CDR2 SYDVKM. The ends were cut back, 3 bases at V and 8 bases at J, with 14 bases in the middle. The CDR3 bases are TGTGCCAGCAGTTTCCGACCCCGACGGGACACCATATATTTT. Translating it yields CASSFRPRRDTIYF.

In DNA form, the CDR3 reads TGTGCCAGCAGGAACGGACTCTTCGGGGAGCTGTTTTTT. Amino acids: CASRNGLFGELFF. The rearrangement joins TRBV7-9 to TRBJ2-2; tentative D call: TRBD2 (5 bases). Germline values: CDR1 SEHNR, CDR2 FQNEAQ (reference sequence). The CDR3 contains 13 residues. The V end was cut by 6 bases, the J end by 7 bases, with 12 bases between.

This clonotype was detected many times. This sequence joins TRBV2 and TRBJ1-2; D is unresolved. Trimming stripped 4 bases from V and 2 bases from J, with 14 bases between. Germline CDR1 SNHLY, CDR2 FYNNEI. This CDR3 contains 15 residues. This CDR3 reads CASSGSRVVNYGYTF. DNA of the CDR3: TGTGCCAGCAGTGGATCCCGGGTCGTAAACTATGGCTACACCTTC.

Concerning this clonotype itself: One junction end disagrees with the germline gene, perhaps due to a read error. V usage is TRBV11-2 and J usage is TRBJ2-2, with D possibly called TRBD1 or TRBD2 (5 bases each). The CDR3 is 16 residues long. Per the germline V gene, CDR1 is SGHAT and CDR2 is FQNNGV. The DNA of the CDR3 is TGTGCCAGCAGCATAGATGTGGGGGTATACACCGGGGAGCTGTTTTTT. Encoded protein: CASSIDVGVYTGELFF.

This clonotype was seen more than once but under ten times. The CDR3 is CASSRRGAEAFF. DNA of the CDR3: TGTGCCAGCTCTCGTAGGGGGGCTGAAGCTTTCTTT. V usage is TRBV18 and J usage is TRBJ1-1; D perhaps matches TRBD1 (6 bases). The CDR3 spans 12 residues. The germline V gene encodes CDR1 KGHSH and CDR2 LQKENI. V dropped 6 bases and J dropped 6 bases, with 11 bases sitting between them.

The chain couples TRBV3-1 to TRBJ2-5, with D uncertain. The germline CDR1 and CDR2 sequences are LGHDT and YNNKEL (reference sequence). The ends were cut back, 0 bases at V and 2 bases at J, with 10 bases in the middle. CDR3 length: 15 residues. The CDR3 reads CASSQDQPGQETQYF. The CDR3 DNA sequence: TGTGCCAGCAGCCAAGATCAGCCAGGACAAGAGACCCAGTACTTC.

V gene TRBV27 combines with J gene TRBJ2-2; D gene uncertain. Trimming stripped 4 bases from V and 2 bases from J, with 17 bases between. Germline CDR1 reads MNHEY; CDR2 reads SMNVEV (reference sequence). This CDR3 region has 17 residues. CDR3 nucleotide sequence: TGTGCCAGCAGTTCAACAACGTTCGGCATTAACACCGGGGAGCTGTTTTTT. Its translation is CASSSTTFGINTGELFF.

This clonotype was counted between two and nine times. DNA for the CDR3: TGCAGTGCTATGACAGGGAAGGGAAAAAACATTCAGTACTTC. Protein sequence: CSAMTGKGKNIQYF. The chain has TRBV20-1 and TRBJ2-4; TRBD1 matches 7 bases. This CDR3 contains 14 residues. Per germline, CDR1 DFQATT and CDR2 SNEGSKA (reference sequence). Trimming at V came to 4 bases and at J to 4 bases, leaving 7 bases not matched to a gene.

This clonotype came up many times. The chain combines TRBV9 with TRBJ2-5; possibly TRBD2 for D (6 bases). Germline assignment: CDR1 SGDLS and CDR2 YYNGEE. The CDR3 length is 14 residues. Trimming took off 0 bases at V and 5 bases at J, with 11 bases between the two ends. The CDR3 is CASSVGGVKETQYF. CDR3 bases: TGTGCCAGCAGCGTAGGCGGGGTAAAGGAGACCCAGTACTTC.

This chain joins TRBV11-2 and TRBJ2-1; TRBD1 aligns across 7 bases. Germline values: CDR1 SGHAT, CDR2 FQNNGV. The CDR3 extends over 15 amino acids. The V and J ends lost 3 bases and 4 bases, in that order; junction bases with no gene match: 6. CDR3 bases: TGTGCCAGCAGCTTCGGACAGGATTTTTACAATGAGCAGTTCTTC. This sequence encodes CASSFGQDFYNEQFF.

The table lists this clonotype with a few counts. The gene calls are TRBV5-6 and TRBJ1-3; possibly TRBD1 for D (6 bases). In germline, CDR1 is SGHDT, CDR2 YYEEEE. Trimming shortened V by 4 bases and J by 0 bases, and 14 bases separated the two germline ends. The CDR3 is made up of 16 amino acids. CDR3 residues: CASSPRGSRSGNTIYF. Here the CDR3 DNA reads TGTGCCAGCAGCCCAAGGGGGTCTCGCTCTGGAAACACCATATATTTT.

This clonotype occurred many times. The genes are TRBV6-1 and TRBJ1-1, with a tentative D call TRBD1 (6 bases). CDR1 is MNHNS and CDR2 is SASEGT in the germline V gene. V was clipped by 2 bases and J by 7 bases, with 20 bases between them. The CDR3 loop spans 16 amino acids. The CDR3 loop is CASSEPDWRGIGEAFF. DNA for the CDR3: TGTGCCAGCAGTGAACCAGATTGGAGGGGGATTGGTGAAGCTTTCTTT.

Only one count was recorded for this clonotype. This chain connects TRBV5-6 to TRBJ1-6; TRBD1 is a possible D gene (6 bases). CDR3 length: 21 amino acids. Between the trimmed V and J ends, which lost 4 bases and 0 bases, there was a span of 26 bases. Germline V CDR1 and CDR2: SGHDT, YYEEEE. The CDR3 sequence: CASSLLPRFTGPSSYNSPLHF. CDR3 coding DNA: TGTGCCAGCAGCCTACTTCCTAGATTTACAGGGCCAAGCTCCTATAATTCACCCCTCCACTTT.

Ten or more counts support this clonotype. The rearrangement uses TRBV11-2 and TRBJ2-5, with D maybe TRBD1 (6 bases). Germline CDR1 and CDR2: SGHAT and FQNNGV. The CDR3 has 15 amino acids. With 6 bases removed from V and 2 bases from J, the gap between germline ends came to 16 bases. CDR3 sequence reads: CASRRLQGSQETQYF. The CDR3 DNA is TGTGCCAGCAGACGTCTACAGGGTTCACAAGAGACCCAGTACTTC.

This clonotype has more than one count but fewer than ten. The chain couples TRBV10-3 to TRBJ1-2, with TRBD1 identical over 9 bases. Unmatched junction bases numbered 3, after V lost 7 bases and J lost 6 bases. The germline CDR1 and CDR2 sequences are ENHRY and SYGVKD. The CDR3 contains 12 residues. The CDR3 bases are TGTGCCATCAAACAGGGGGCGGATGGCTACACCTTC. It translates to CAIKQGADGYTF.

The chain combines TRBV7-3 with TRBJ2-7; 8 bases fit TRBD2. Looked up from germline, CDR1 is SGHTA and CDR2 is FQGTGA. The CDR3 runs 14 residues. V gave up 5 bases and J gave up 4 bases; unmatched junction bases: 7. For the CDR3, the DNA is TGTGCCAGCAGCACGTCGGCGGGAGGATACGAGCAGTACTTC. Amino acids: CASSTSAGGYEQYF.

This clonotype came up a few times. CDR3 DNA sequence: TGTGCCAGCAGTTTAGCACGGTATGAGCAGTTCTTC. Its protein is CASSLARYEQFF. The chain employs TRBV12-3 or TRBV12-4 and TRBJ2-1; no definite D call. This CDR3 has 12 residues. V was cut by 0 bases and J by 8 bases, with 5 bases left in between.

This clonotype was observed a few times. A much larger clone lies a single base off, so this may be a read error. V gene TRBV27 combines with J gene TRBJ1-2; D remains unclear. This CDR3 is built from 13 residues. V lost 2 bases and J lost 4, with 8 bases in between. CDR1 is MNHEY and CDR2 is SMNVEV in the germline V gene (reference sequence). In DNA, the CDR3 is TGTGCCAGCAGTTTAGACCATAGCTATGGCTACACCTTC. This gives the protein CASSLDHSYGYTF.

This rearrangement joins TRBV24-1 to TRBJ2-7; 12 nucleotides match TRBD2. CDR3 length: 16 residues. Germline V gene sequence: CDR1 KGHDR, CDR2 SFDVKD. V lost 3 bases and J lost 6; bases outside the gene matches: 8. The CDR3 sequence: CATSDTRLAGAGEQYF. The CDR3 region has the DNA TGTGCCACCAGTGATACCAGACTAGCGGGAGCTGGCGAGCAGTACTTC.

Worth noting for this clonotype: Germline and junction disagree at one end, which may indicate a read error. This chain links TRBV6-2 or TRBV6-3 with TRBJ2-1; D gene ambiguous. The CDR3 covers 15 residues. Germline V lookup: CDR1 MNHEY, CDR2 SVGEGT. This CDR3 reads CASSLRQNSHNEQFF. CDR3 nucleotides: TGTGCTAGCAGTCTCCGACAAAATAGCCATAATGAGCAGTTCTTC.

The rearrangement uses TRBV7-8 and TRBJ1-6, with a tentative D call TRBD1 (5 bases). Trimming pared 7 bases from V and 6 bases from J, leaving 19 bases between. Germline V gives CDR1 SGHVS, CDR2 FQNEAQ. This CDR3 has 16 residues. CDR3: CASIPTAGVFNSPLHF. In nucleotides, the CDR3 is TGTGCCAGCATCCCGACAGCTGGGGTCTTTAATTCACCCCTCCACTTT. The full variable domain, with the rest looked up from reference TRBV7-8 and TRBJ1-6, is GAGVSQSPRYKVAKRGQDVALRCDPISGHVSLFWYQQALGQGPEFLTYFQNEAQLDKSGLPSDRFFAERPEGSVSTLKIQRTQQEDSAVYLCASIPTAGVFNSPLHFGNGTRLTVT.

In nucleotides, the CDR3 is TGCGCCAGCAGCCAAGATCAGGGTGGGGCCAACGTCCTGACTTTC. Translating it yields CASSQDQGGANVLTF. The V gene is TRBV4-3, the J gene TRBJ2-6, with a tentative D call TRBD1 (5 bases). The CDR3 is made up of 15 amino acids. V lost 0 bases and J lost 3, with 6 bases in between. Germline CDR1 LGHNA, CDR2 YSLEER.

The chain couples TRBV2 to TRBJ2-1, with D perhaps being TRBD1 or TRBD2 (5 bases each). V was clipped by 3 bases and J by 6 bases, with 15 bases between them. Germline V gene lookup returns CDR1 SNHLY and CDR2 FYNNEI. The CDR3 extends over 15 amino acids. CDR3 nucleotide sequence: TGTGCCAGCAGTGAGGGACCCCTCTCGGGCAATGAGCAGTTCTTC. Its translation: CASSEGPLSGNEQFF.